What follows are 17 T cell receptor beta chains derived from one specimen sequenced in a study of T-cell memory formation after mild COVID-19 (dated by TCRdb to 2020 to 2022). Receptor amplification or capture employed 5' RACE. Sequencing instrument: Illumina NovaSeq 6000. The public reads were run again by TCRdb, first through fastp at Q25 and then through MiXCR, and only productive beta chains were kept. Records with the same CDR3 protein are collapsed into one entry carrying the most frequent genes and DNA. In all, the sample holds 300,000 to 400,000 distinct CDR3 sequences, and roughly 15% of those were seen once. Clones ranked in the top ten supply about 20% of the sample. Sequencing was done on a sample of PBMCs or a T cell subset sorted from them (not recorded which). Receptors were obtained from a young man who had mild COVID-19 (a few samples of this study predate the infection). The sample titles of this study are shuffled in the database, so cell type and time point are left out; the donor was told from shared clones.

This sequence joins TRBV2 and TRBJ2-5; a weak D match, TRBD2 (6 bases). This CDR3 is built from 16 residues. Germline V gene lookup returns CDR1 SNHLY and CDR2 FYNNEI. With 2 bases removed from V and 4 bases from J, the gap between germline ends came to 17 bases. CDR3 DNA sequence: TGTGCCAGCAGTGAACCCCTTAGGAGGGTTGGAGAGACCCAGTACTTC. This encodes CASSEPLRRVGETQYF. Full variable domain (rest looked up from reference TRBV2 and TRBJ2-5): EPEVTQTPSHQVTQMGQEVILRCVPISNHLYFYWYRQILGQKVEFLVSFYNNEISEKSEIFDDQFSVERPDGSNFTLKIRSTKLEDSAMYFCASSEPLRRVGETQYFGPGTRLLVL.

This clonotype came up a few times. The CDR3 spells CATSSYRREATEAFF. CDR3 nucleotides: TGTGCCACCAGCAGCTACCGGAGGGAGGCCACTGAAGCTTTCTTT. V gene TRBV15 combines with J gene TRBJ1-1; no firm D call. Looked up from germline, CDR1 is LNHNV and CDR2 is YYDKDF (reference sequence). CDR3 length: 15 amino acids. V dropped 3 bases and J dropped 4 bases, with 15 bases sitting between them.

The V gene is TRBV7-2, the J gene TRBJ2-7; D remains unclear. The germline gives CDR1 SGHTA, CDR2 FQGNSA. The CDR3 sequence is 14 residues long. Trimming shortened V by 6 bases and J by 0 bases, and 12 bases separated the two germline ends. For the CDR3, the DNA is TGTGCCAGCAGTCCTGATCGCGACTCCTACGAGCAGTACGTC. Its translation: CASSPDRDSYEQYV.

There are many counts of this clonotype. The CDR3 nucleotides are TGCGCCAGCAGCCCGGACTCCTCCACCGGGGAGCTGTTTTTT. Amino acids: CASSPDSSTGELFF. V usage is TRBV5-1 and J usage is TRBJ2-2; a weak D match, TRBD2 (5 bases). The CDR3 extends over 14 amino acids. V dropped 4 bases and J dropped 4 bases, with 11 bases sitting between them. Germline V gene sequence: CDR1 SGHRS, CDR2 YFSETQ.

The chain combines TRBV29-1 with TRBJ1-1; D possibly corresponds to TRBD1 (6 bases). The germline gives CDR1 SQVTM, CDR2 ANQGSEA. The CDR3 covers 17 residues. V shed 4 bases and J shed 3 bases, with 24 bases lying between them. The CDR3 reads CSVVGGLMGVGDTEAFF. CDR3 in DNA: TGCAGCGTTGTGGGGGGGCTGATGGGGGTTGGGGACACTGAAGCTTTCTTT.

V gene TRBV5-1 combines with J gene TRBJ1-2, with D unclear. Germline V gene data show CDR1 as SGHRS and CDR2 as YFSETQ. The CDR3 has 16 residues. V gave up 0 bases and J gave up 5 bases, with 17 bases separating them. As DNA, the CDR3 is TGCGCCAGCAGCTTGGCCGGTACATCCCTTGGGTATGGCTACACCTTC. Its translation: CASSLAGTSLGYGYTF.

The rearrangement joins TRBV6-2 or TRBV6-3 to TRBJ2-2; tentatively, D is TRBD2 (5 bases). Germline V lookup: CDR1 MNHEY, CDR2 SVGEGT. V lost 2 bases to trimming and J lost 13 bases, with 5 bases between them. The CDR3 runs 10 residues. CDR3: CASSYGRLFF. For the CDR3, the DNA is TGTGCCAGCAGTTACGGGAGGCTGTTTTTT.

This clonotype was recorded a few times. The chain has TRBV27 and TRBJ1-1; no firm D call. Trimming took off 8 bases at V and 4 bases at J, with 14 bases between the two ends. Germline V gives CDR1 MNHEY, CDR2 SMNVEV (reference sequence). CDR3 size: 13 residues. The CDR3, as DNA: TGTGCCAGCGCCACCTGGGGAGGCACTGAAGCTTTCTTT. Translating it yields CASATWGGTEAFF.

This clonotype was counted between two and nine times. The chain couples TRBV12-3 or TRBV12-4 to TRBJ1-1; 8 nucleotides align to TRBD1. This CDR3 spans 14 amino acids. Trimming cost V 5 bases and J 1 base; bases outside gene matches: 3. CDR3 in amino acids: CASSQQGGNTEAFF. In DNA, the CDR3 is TGTGCCAGCAGTCAACAGGGGGGGAACACTGAAGCTTTCTTT.

This clonotype was seen more than once but under ten times. This rearrangement joins TRBV10-3 to TRBJ1-1, with unresolved D. The germline V gene has CDR1 ENHRY and CDR2 SYGVKD. This CDR3 is built from 13 residues. Trimming stripped 7 bases from V and 0 bases from J, with 9 bases between. This CDR3 is CAITGTLNTEAFF. Written as DNA, the CDR3 is TGTGCCATCACCGGAACACTGAACACTGAAGCTTTCTTT.

This clonotype was counted only a few times. The chain recombines TRBV12-3 or TRBV12-4 with TRBJ2-1; D unresolved. Trimming left V 8 bases short and J 13 bases short, with 9 bases between. This CDR3 spans 9 amino acids. The CDR3 DNA reads as TGTGCCAGCGGTTCCCACCAGTTCTTC. Translating gives CASGSHQFF.

This clonotype occurred a few times. The chain has TRBV6-5 and TRBJ2-3; the D is unclear. The CDR3 is 14 amino acids. Germline values: CDR1 MNHEY, CDR2 SVGAGI. V was cut by 2 bases and J by 2 bases, with 8 bases left in between. The CDR3 loop reads CASSYGQDTDTQYF. Here the CDR3 DNA reads TGTGCCAGCAGTTACGGCCAGGACACAGATACGCAGTATTTT.

This clonotype has only a few counts. The J gene is TRBJ2-1, the V gene TRBV4-1; 7 bases are shared with TRBD1. This CDR3 region has 14 residues. V trimming: 4 bases; J trimming: 6 bases; junction bases outside the gene matches: 6. Germline CDR1 and CDR2: MGHRA and YSYEKL. The CDR3 DNA reads as TGCGCCAGCAGCCCCAAGGGGGCCGTCAATGAGCAGTTCTTC. Protein sequence: CASSPKGAVNEQFF.

The V gene is TRBV3-1, the J gene TRBJ2-7, with no clear D. V lost 3 bases to trimming and J lost 2 bases, with 8 bases between them. In germline, CDR1 is LGHDT, CDR2 YNNKEL (reference sequence). The CDR3 spans 13 residues. Here the CDR3 reads CASSQEEPYEQYV. In DNA, the CDR3 is TGTGCCAGCAGCCAGGAAGAGCCCTACGAGCAGTACGTC.

V and J are TRBV14 and TRBJ1-1; D is uncertain. CDR1 is SGHDN and CDR2 is FVKESK in the germline V gene. This CDR3 is built from 13 residues. Trimming left V 1 base short and J 3 bases short, with 6 bases between. CDR3 amino acids: CASSQVKDTEAFF. The CDR3 nucleotides read TGTGCCAGCAGCCAAGTTAAGGACACTGAAGCTTTCTTT. Looking up the rest from reference TRBV14 and TRBJ1-1 gives the full variable domain: EAGVTQFPSHSVIEKGQTVTLRCDPISGHDNLYWYRRVMGKEIKFLLHFVKESKQDESGMPNNRFLAERTGGTYSTLKVQPAELEDSGVYFCASSQVKDTEAFFGQGTRLTVV.

This chain uses TRBV4-3 with TRBJ2-7, with 9 nucleotides matching TRBD2. The CDR3 runs 15 residues. From germline, CDR1 is LGHNA and CDR2 YSLEER. J gave up 2 bases and V 0 bases, and 2 bases lay outside the gene matches. The chain's CDR3 is CASSQDASGAYEQYF. For the CDR3, the DNA is TGCGCCAGCAGCCAAGATGCTAGCGGGGCCTACGAGCAGTACTTC.

The chain employs TRBV30 and TRBJ2-5, with 8 bases lining up with TRBD1. The CDR3 is 13 amino acids. The V segment lost 7 bases and the J segment 5 bases; nucleotides outside the gene matches: 9. The germline CDR1 and CDR2 sequences are GTSNPN and SVGIG (reference sequence). The CDR3 spells CASVAGGRETQYF. In nucleotides, the CDR3 is TGTGCCTCCGTCGCAGGGGGCAGGGAGACCCAGTACTTC.